The next 3 T cell receptor beta chains were all read from a single sample in a study of T cells after yellow fever vaccination. TCRdb redid the calling of the 5' RACE reads with MiXCR, one entry per CDR3 protein. The data hold some 560,000 distinct CDR3 sequences, with over 15% observed a single time. The source material was PBMCs, sampled 15 days after the yellow fever booster vaccination. The receptors shown here come from a man aged 25 to 40 who received the YFV17D yellow fever vaccine.

This clonotype appeared a few times. The chain combines TRBV3-1 with TRBJ2-7, with TRBD1 identical over 8 bases. CDR1 and CDR2 from the germline V gene are LGHDT and YNNKEL (reference sequence). The CDR3 runs to 14 residues. V trimming: 4 bases; J trimming: 3 bases; junction bases outside the gene matches: 5. The CDR3 DNA follows: TGTGCCAGCAGCCCCTGGGACAGGAGCTACGAGCAGTACTTC. Its protein is CASSPWDRSYEQYF.

This clonotype turned up a few times. The gene calls are TRBV5-1 and TRBJ2-7; 14 nucleotides line up with TRBD2. Germline V gene data show CDR1 as SGHRS and CDR2 as YFSETQ. The length of the CDR3 is 17 residues. V gave up 3 bases and J gave up 4 bases; unmatched junction bases: 9. The CDR3 region is CASSWTHGTSGSYEQYF. The CDR3 nucleotides are TGCGCCAGCAGCTGGACCCACGGGACTAGCGGGAGTTACGAGCAGTACTTC.

This clonotype was detected a few times. The genes are TRBV5-1 and TRBJ2-1; D is undetermined. V dropped 2 bases and J dropped 8 bases, with 8 bases sitting between them. CDR3 length equals 12 residues. The V gene's germline CDR1 is SGHRS and CDR2 YFSETQ. The CDR3 DNA follows: TGCGCCAGCAGCTTCCCCCCGGATGAGCAGTTCTTC. This sequence encodes CASSFPPDEQFF.